This T cell receptor beta chain came from a study of blood T cell repertoires in COVID-19. At the level of the study: COVID-19 samples collected from the United States, Italy and Spain covered acute and convalescent phases.

Trimming removed 3 bases from V and 0 bases from J; junction bases left unmatched: 8. The CDR3 consists of 18 residues. CDR1 is LNHDA, CDR2 SQIVND, per germline (reference sequence). Original handling: For nucleated cells, counts were estimated from reference gene primer amplification. The method was immunoSEQ multiplex PCR; TCRdb's version includes in-frame clones alone and lacks a portion of them. V, J and clone size are those of that table, while D and trimming were read from the DNA. Of 150,000 to 200,000 clones detected, around 76% appear once; the ten largest clones hold around 16%. Living in 24 US areas, the participants were between roughly 18 and 89 years of age. Participant-reported clinical history was the basis for cohort assignment.

The source material was PBMCs or T cells enriched from blood (not recorded which). This chain links TRBV19 with TRBJ2-6, with 7 bases aligning to TRBD1. The TCR sequence derives from a woman aged 50 to 60 with acute COVID-19. CDR3 amino acids: CASSIPVTGSSGANVLTF. CDR3 nucleotides: TGTGCCAGTAGTATCCCCGTGACAGGGAGCTCTGGGGCCAACGTCCTGACTTTC. The variable domain in full, completed from reference TRBV19 and TRBJ2-6, reads DGGITQSPKYLFRKEGQNVTLSCEQNLNHDAMYWYRQDPGQGLRLIYYSQIVNDFQKGDIAEGYSVSREKKESFPLTVTSAQKNPTAFYLCASSIPVTGSSGANVLTFGAGSRLTVL.